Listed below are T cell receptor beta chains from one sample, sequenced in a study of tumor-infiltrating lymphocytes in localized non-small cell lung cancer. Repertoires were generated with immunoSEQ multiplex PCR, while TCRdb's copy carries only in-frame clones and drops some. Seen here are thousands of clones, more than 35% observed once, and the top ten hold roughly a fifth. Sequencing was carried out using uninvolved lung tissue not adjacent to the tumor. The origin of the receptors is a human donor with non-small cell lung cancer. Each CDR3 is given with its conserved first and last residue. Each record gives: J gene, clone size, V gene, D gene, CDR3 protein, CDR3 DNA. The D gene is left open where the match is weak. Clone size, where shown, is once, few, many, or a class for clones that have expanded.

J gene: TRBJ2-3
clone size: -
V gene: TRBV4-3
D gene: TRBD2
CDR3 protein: CASSQDVPSVAGLDTQYF
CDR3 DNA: TGCGCCAGCAGCCAAGATGTCCCTTCGGTAGCGGGATTAGATACGCAGTATTTT

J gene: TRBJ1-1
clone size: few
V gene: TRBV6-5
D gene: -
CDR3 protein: CASSYFYAGTNTEAFF
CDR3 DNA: TGTGCCAGCAGTTACTTTTACGCAGGCACGAACACTGAAGCTTTCTTT

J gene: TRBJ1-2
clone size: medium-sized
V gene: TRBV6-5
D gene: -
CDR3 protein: CASSLDLRANYGYTF
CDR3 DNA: TGTGCCAGCAGTCTCGATCTCAGAGCTAACTATGGCTACACCTTC

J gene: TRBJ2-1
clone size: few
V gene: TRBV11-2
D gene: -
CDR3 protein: CASSLTKNEQFF
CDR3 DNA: TGTGCCAGCAGCTTAACGAAAAATGAGCAGTTCTTC

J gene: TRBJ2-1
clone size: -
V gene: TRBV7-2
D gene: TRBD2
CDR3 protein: CASSLAGAGGYNEQFF
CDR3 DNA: TGTGCCAGCAGCTTAGCTGGAGCGGGGGGGTACAATGAGCAGTTCTTC

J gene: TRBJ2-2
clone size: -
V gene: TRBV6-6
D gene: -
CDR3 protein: CASSYSISYGELFF
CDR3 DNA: TGTGCCAGCAGTTACTCGATCTCTTACGGGGAGCTGTTTTTT

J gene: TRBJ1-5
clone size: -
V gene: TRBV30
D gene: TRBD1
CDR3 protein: CAWSSGGRQPQHF
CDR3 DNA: TGTGCCTGGAGTTCAGGGGGACGACAGCCCCAGCATTTT

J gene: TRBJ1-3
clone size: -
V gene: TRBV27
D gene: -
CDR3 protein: CASSPHRAGNTIYF
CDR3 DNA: TGTGCCAGCAGCCCTCATCGGGCTGGAAACACCATATATTTT

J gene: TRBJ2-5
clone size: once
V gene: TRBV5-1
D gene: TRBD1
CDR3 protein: CASSSGQGGETQYF
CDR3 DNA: TGCGCCAGCAGCTCGGGACAGGGAGGGGAGACCCAGTACTTC

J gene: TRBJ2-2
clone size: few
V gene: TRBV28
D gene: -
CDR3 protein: CASSFTSLNTGELFF
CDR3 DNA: TGTGCCAGCAGTTTTACCAGCCTGAACACCGGGGAGCTGTTTTTT

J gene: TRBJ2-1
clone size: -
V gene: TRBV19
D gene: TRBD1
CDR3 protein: CASSIGTGTYNEQFF
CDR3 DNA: TGTGCCAGTAGTATAGGGACAGGGACCTACAATGAGCAGTTCTTC

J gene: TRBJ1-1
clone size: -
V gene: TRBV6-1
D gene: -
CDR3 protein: CASSEQVQQEAFF
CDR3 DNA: TGTGCCAGCAGTGAACAGGTGCAGCAAGAAGCTTTCTTT

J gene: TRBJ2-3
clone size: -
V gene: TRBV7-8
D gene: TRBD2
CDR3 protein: CASSLAAGGTTQYF
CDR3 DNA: TGTGCCAGCAGCTTAGCCGCGGGGGGTACTACGCAGTATTTT

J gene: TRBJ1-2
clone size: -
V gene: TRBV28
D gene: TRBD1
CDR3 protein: CASSSDPQGAYGYTF
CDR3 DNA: TGTGCCAGCAGTTCGGACCCACAGGGGGCCTATGGCTACACCTTC

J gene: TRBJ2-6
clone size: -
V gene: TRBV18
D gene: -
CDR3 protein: CASSSTILTASGANVLTF
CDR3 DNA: TGTGCCAGCTCATCCACGATATTGACAGCTTCTGGGGCCAACGTCCTGACTTTC

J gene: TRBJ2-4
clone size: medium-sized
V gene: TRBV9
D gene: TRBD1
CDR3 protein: CASSGQGQAKNIQYF
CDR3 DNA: TGTGCCAGCAGCGGACAGGGTCAGGCCAAAAACATTCAGTACTTC

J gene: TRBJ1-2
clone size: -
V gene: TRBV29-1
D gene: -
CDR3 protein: CSVGADVGYTF
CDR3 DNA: TGCAGCGTTGGGGCAGATGTAGGCTACACCTTC

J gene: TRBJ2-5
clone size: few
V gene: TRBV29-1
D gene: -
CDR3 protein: CSVTQGGETQYF
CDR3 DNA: TGCAGCGTAACACAGGGGGGGGAGACCCAGTACTTC

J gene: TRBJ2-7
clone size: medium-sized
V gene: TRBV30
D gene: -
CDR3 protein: CACLGSGAGEQYF
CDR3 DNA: TGTGCCTGTTTGGGTAGTGGGGCCGGCGAGCAGTACTTC